This T cell receptor beta chain was observed in a study of blood T cell repertoires in COVID-19 (dated by TCRdb to 2019 to 2021). General notes on the study: Samples from collaborators originated in the United States, Italy and Spain and spanned both the acute and convalescent phases of COVID-19. Sample metadata almost always included a de-identified subject ID, COVID-19 status, age in years and sex. The prospective study material was composed of cDNA or gDNA derived from T cells, B-cell-depleted T cells, or PBMCs. The repertoires were released in a freely available public database meant as a resource for research on the immune response to SARS-CoV-2. Deeply sampled blood TCRbeta repertoires from subjects exposed to, actively infected with, or recovered from COVID-19 were included in the dataset. Samples came from the ongoing ImmuneRACE study (first 160 participants) plus 1,254 subjects from 6 global collaborators. Where HLA class I and class II types were available, the types were taken from metadata supplied by the sample provider, not from assay-based typing.

At one collaborating source in Seattle, patients were enrolled during active infection and were followed longitudinally through the course of disease. Whole blood was collected in K2EDTA tubes by collaborating institutions according to the institutions' own protocols. For TCRbeta analysis, collaborators shipped samples as frozen whole blood, isolated PBMCs, or DNA extracted from either of those sample types. Comment on this clone: Which antigen it targets is not known. No clone much larger than this one lies a single base away; base qualities are absent.

Taken from cysteine to phenylalanine, the CDR3 has 14 residues. Just the 42-base CDR3 DNA is kept, in frame starting at base 1. Cut back by 1 base and 2 bases, the V and J ends lie 7 bases apart. Taken from the germline V gene, the CDR1 and CDR2 loops are MGHRA and YSYEKL. The immunoSEQ Assay, a bias-controlled multiplex PCR, was used to amplify TCRbeta CDR3 regions from genomic DNA. On the authors' methods: Within the assay, amplification of reference gene primers was used to estimate how many nucleated cells each sample contained. To quantify the absolute abundance of each unique TCRbeta CDR3 rearrangement, sequence reads were collapsed and filtered. For each sample, productive Simpson clonality was calculated as the square root of Simpson's diversity index over productive rearrangements. Here the immuneACCESS table is served through TCRdb, limited to in-frame sequences with V and J called. Missing clones are a known gap in these copies; in checked studies unresolved V genes cover under half, and the rest lacks a known reason. V, J and clone size are those of that table, while D and trimming were read from the DNA. Within this sample are 150,000 or so clones, with 70% to 80% of them counted one time only. In total, the top ten clones hold approximately 5% of the sample.

Study-wide findings and limitations: The quantity of clinical and demographic metadata differed by source and by participant and was supplied without curation.

The sample consisted of peripheral blood. The V and J segments used are TRBV4-1 and TRBJ2-3; 6 matching bases give a weak D call of TRBD2. The source of this sequence is a woman aged 70-85 years with COVID-19, enrolled during active disease. The CDR3: CASSQAGDTDTQYF. The nucleotides read TGCGCCAGCAGCCAAGCGGGGGACACAGATACGCAGTATTTT.